This TCR beta chain was sequenced in a study of OX40 agonist ivuxolimab in advanced cancers. Describing the broader study: Ivuxolimab, which targeted the costimulatory receptor OX40 (CD134), was an agonistic, fully human IgG2 monoclonal antibody. Intravenous ivuxolimab was administered to patients every 2 weeks at six dose levels: 0.01, 0.1, 0.3, 1.5, 3 and 10 mg/kg. Among the 50 to 55 dose-escalation patients, some 20 had hepatocellular carcinoma, 15 or so melanoma, 9 renal cell carcinoma and 9 head and neck cancer. The dose-escalation cohort was 82.7% male with a mean age of roughly 60 years, ranging from roughly 23 to 90. Prior anti-PD-1, anti-PD-L1 or anti-CTLA-4 therapy was permitted, and checkpoint inhibitors had been received by around 39% of dose-escalation patients. Partial responses occurred in three dose-escalation patients, of whom one had hepatocellular carcinoma and two had cutaneous melanoma. The point of sequencing TCRbeta in the periphery was to test whether ivuxolimab changed TCR sequence diversity and drove clonal T-cell expansion. The monotherapy dose-escalation portion (N ≈ 52 patients) of the phase I ivuxolimab trial is reported in the paper. General findings and caveats noted by the study authors: Low levels of normalized T-cell clonal expansion were also seen in some patients who did not respond. Partial responders in the 0.1-3.0 mg/kg groups had among the lowest normalized peripheral clonal expansion, especially among CD8+ T cells. Which antigens the clonally expanded peripheral T cells were specific for was not determined. At doses of 0.1 to 3.0 mg/kg, clonal expansion of both CD4+ and CD8+ T cells in blood was seen between baseline and week 6. After ivuxolimab, CD8+ T cells had more expanded clones than CD4+ T cells on average.

Notes on this clone: Its antigen remains unidentified. Within one base of it there is no much larger clone, and no base qualities were kept.

CDR3 length: 14 amino acids, cysteine to phenylalanine. Just CDR3 DNA is preserved here, 42 bases in frame from base 1. V loses 2 bases of germline sequence and J loses 11 bases, and the interval between the two ends is 18 bases. Taken from the germline V gene, the CDR1 and CDR2 loops are MNHEY and SVGAGI. Genomic DNA was extracted from sorted cells for sequencing of the TCRbeta CDR3 region. The immunoSEQ Assay was used for sequencing of TCRbeta CDR3 regions. What TCRdb holds here is the immuneACCESS table cut down to in-frame rearrangements. Part of the clones is not present; checked against another copy, under half of the missing clones reflect an unresolved V gene, and the others are unexplained. Across this sample there are under 150,000 clones, with less than 95% seen only once. 1.1% of the sample is taken by the ten largest. The trial excluded patients who had a history of autoimmune disease or were on systemic immunosuppression. Peripheral blood for TCR sequencing was drawn from every dose cohort at baseline, at cycle 4 day 1 and at cycle 7 day 1. The samples were taken from a phase I, first-in-human, multicenter, open-label dose-escalation trial of ivuxolimab. Adults with locally advanced or metastatic melanoma, renal cell carcinoma, hepatocellular carcinoma or head and neck squamous cell carcinoma were enrolled in the trial. Before TCR sequencing, CD4+ T cells and CD8+ T cells were sorted from peripheral blood as separate populations.

The source of this sequence is an adult with an advanced solid tumor such as melanoma, head and neck, liver or kidney cancer. The material was CD4+ or CD8+ T cells sorted from blood, obtained in a trial of the OX40 agonist ivuxolimab. The V gene is TRBV6-5 and the J gene is TRBJ1-2, and perhaps TRBD1 as D gene, on 5 matching bases. CDR3 loop: CASSYGAPPVGYTF. The nucleotide sequence reads as follows: TGTGCCAGCAGTTACGGGGCACCCCCGGTGGGGTACACCTTC.